This TCR beta chain emerged from a study of T cells after yellow fever vaccination (dated by TCRdb to the late 2010s). At the level of the whole study: The SMART-Seq v4 Ultra Low Input RNA kit was used to prepare libraries from fractions with low cell numbers. To follow T-cell clones before and after both primary and booster YFV17D yellow fever vaccination, bulk TCR alpha and beta repertoires underwent longitudinal sequencing. Two healthy male donors, one aged 18 to 30 and one aged 30 to 40 years, made up the cohort. Blood was drawn at multiple timepoints before and after primary and secondary immunization, with bulk PBMC replicates and cell subsets isolated. Here is what the overall study found, with its caveats: Because the study included only two donors, the extent to which the findings can be generalized is limited. After the booster, most clones that had expanded after primary vaccination were detected again (roughly 96% of CD4 and around nine tenths of CD8), suggesting broad maintenance of memory. The secondary T-cell response was weaker than the primary response but faster, peaking on day 5 instead of day 15. FACS-sorted repertoires could contain abundant contaminating clonotypes from the bulk population, so computational filtering was required. A small share of clonotypes was detected in both CD4 and CD8 compartments, with the overlap likely arising from convergent recombination.

This clonotype was seen many times. Its antigen remains undetermined. No much larger clone exists at a distance of one base, and base qualities are not known. Synthesis of TCR cDNA relied on 5'RACE template switching, a step that introduced a universal primer site along with unique molecular identifiers. Priming for cDNA synthesis came from both the TCR alpha and TCR beta constant segments. Libraries were amplified in two PCR steps, with sample barcodes and sequencing adapters added in the second step. Sequencing of the libraries was done on either Illumina HiSeq 2500 (2x100 bp) or NovaSeq (2x150 bp). The source study handled its data this way. Demultiplexing of reads and collapsing into UMI consensus sequences were performed with MIGEC, and V(D)J alignment was carried out with MiXCR. Clonotypes responding to the vaccine were identified with edgeR on replicate PBMC samples, with the criteria of FDR below 0.01 and a log2 fold change above 5 up to day 15. Each bulk clonotype received a CD4 or CD8 identity based on whether the sequenced CD4 or CD8 repertoire contained that clonotype at higher abundance. TCRdb ran its own pipeline on the public reads, namely fastp trimming at Q25 and MiXCR clone calling, and kept in-frame beta chains. Rows matching on CDR3 protein sequence are summarized as one entry with the most common DNA and genes. The V and J calls were not made by the authors but by TCRdb's processing. Here the sample has hundreds of thousands of distinct CDR3 sequences; more than 9% occur a single time. Together, the top ten hold around 14% of the sample.

As encoded in the germline V gene (reference sequence), CDR1 is GTSNPN while CDR2 is SVGIG. V lost 3 bases and J lost 6 bases, and the count of bases not matched to a germline gene is 7. Inclusive of the bounding cysteine and phenylalanine, the CDR3 is 15 residues long. The entry retains the CDR3 DNA only, 45 bases that are in frame from base 1. This sample's treatment or condition label indicates: live attenuated yellow fever vaccine strain. Two biological replicates of bulk PBMCs were collected at each blood-draw timepoint. A standard Ficoll-Paque protocol was used to isolate PBMCs from peripheral blood. RNA was extracted with TriZol from bulk PBMCs, CD4 and CD8 fractions, and dextramer-positive and dextramer-negative fractions.

The TCR was taken from a man aged 25-45 years who received the YFV17D yellow fever vaccine. Rearrangement joined TRBV30 to TRBJ1-5, with 11 junctional bases fitting TRBD1. The starting material was PBMCs, obtained on the day of the yellow fever booster vaccination. The sequenced DNA is TGTGCCTGGAGCTGGGGGACAGGGGGAACTCAGCCCCAGCATTTT. The resulting protein is CAWSWGTGGTQPQHF.